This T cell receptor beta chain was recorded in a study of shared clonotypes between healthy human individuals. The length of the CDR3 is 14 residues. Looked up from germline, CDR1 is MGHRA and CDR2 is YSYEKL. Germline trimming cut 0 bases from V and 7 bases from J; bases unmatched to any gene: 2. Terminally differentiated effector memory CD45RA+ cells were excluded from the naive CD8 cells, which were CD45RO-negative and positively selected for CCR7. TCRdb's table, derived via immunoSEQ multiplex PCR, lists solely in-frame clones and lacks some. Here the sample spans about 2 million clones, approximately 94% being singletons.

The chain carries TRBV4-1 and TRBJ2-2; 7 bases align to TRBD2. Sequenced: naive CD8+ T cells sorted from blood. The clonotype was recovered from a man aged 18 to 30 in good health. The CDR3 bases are TGCGCCAGCAGCCAAGATCGGGGGGACGGGGAGCTGTTTTTT. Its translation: CASSQDRGDGELFF.